This T cell receptor (beta chain) comes out of a study of PD-1 blockade in classical Hodgkin lymphoma (dated by TCRdb to 2020 to 2022). Describing the broader study: Nivolumab dosing was 3 mg/kg intravenously every 2 weeks, continuing until either disease progression or unacceptable toxicity. To define a peripheral blood immune signature of response to PD-1 blockade in classical Hodgkin lymphoma, the study combined TCR beta sequencing with CyTOF. Findings and caveats that apply to the study as a whole: Lower diversity was seen in patients whose nivolumab began less than 1 year after ASCT, and these patients were left out of later analyses so that immune reconstitution would not confound the results. Trial patients achieving complete response had baseline diversity similar to newly diagnosed patients, whereas partial responders and progressors had significantly lower diversity. The study was restricted to a single clinical trial cohort, and the causes of repertoire differences, possibly disease activity or prior therapy, were left undefined. CD4+ but not CD8+ TCR diversity rose significantly by C4D1 (p=0.0027 vs p=0.16), most apparent in complete responders (p=0.02). Newly diagnosed patients were reported to have lower baseline TCR diversity than healthy donors, and relapsed/refractory patients were reported to have lower baseline TCR diversity still.

Genomic DNA was isolated using the Qiagen DNeasy kit from unsorted PBMCs as well as from negatively selected CD4+ and CD8+ fractions. TCR beta CDR3 regions were subjected to amplification by immunoSEQ multiplex PCR with primers that anneal to V and J segments. Amplification bias was minimized using a synthetic immune receptor repertoire, and residual bias was removed computationally after sequencing. For the original study's pipeline: Custom Python scripts were used to quantify repertoire diversity as the Shannon entropy index. Unsorted, CD4+ and CD8+ repertoires were analyzed separately, except for combined analyses in which CD4+ and CD8+ sequences were merged in silico. Clonal expansion was defined as a frequency increase of at least 2-fold after treatment compared with C1D1, and clones undetected at baseline were assigned a pseudocount of 0.5. Clones with 0 or 1 copy at C1D1 were classified as singleton clones, and clones with 2 or more copies were classified as non-singleton clones. Clones expanded in unsorted samples were labelled as CD4+, CD8+ or unknown by matching protein sequences in sorted samples from the same patient. Wilcoxon tests on paired samples were used to test diversity changes from C1D1 to C4D1. TCRdb's version of the immuneACCESS table is confined to in-frame rearrangements and falls short of the full clone set. An unresolved V gene accounts for under half of the shortfall where checked; the remainder is of unknown origin. Clone size and the V and J calls come from that table; the DNA yielded D and trimming. In this sample the table shows approximately 96,000 clones, approximately 94% of which occur a single time. The ten top clones hold roughly 2.1% of the sample.

The meaning of the sample's time point label: cycle 4 day 1 (C4D1), after 6 weeks of nivolumab. Relapse after autologous stem cell transplantation had occurred in all trial patients, and cohorts A, B and C were distinguished by prior brentuximab vedotin exposure. A total of under 70 patients with relapsed/refractory classical Hodgkin lymphoma made up the trial cohort, and each patient's best overall response was complete response, partial response or progressive disease. Trial patients were treated with single-agent nivolumab in the multi-cohort phase II CheckMate 205 trial. Best overall response was determined by an independent review committee according to the 2007 International Working Group response criteria. PBMCs from the trial were collected at three points: immediately before nivolumab initiation (C1D1), and during therapy at cycle 2 day 1 and cycle 4 day 1. Peripheral blood was collected in 8 mL Vacutainer Cell Preparation Tubes, from which PBMCs were isolated by centrifugation and then cryopreserved.

Points on this clone: Its antigen target is currently unknown. No per-base quality is available; no much larger clone lies one base away.

V is pruned by 5 bases and J by 7 bases, leaving 11 bases of the junction without a gene match. The CDR3 contains 15 residues, cysteine and phenylalanine counted. Left in the record is the CDR3 DNA by itself, 45 bases read in frame from the first base. Taken from the germline V gene (reference sequence), the CDR1 and CDR2 loops are LNHDA and SQIVND. The sample was peripheral blood mononuclear cells (PBMCs), taken before the fourth cycle of nivolumab. The V gene is TRBV19 and the J gene is TRBJ1-2, with 9 bases matching TRBD1. The receptor's source is a human donor with classical Hodgkin lymphoma. The CDR3 reads CASSWDGQGSFGYTF. The base sequence is TGTGCCAGTAGTTGGGACGGACAGGGGAGTTTTGGCTACACCTTC.